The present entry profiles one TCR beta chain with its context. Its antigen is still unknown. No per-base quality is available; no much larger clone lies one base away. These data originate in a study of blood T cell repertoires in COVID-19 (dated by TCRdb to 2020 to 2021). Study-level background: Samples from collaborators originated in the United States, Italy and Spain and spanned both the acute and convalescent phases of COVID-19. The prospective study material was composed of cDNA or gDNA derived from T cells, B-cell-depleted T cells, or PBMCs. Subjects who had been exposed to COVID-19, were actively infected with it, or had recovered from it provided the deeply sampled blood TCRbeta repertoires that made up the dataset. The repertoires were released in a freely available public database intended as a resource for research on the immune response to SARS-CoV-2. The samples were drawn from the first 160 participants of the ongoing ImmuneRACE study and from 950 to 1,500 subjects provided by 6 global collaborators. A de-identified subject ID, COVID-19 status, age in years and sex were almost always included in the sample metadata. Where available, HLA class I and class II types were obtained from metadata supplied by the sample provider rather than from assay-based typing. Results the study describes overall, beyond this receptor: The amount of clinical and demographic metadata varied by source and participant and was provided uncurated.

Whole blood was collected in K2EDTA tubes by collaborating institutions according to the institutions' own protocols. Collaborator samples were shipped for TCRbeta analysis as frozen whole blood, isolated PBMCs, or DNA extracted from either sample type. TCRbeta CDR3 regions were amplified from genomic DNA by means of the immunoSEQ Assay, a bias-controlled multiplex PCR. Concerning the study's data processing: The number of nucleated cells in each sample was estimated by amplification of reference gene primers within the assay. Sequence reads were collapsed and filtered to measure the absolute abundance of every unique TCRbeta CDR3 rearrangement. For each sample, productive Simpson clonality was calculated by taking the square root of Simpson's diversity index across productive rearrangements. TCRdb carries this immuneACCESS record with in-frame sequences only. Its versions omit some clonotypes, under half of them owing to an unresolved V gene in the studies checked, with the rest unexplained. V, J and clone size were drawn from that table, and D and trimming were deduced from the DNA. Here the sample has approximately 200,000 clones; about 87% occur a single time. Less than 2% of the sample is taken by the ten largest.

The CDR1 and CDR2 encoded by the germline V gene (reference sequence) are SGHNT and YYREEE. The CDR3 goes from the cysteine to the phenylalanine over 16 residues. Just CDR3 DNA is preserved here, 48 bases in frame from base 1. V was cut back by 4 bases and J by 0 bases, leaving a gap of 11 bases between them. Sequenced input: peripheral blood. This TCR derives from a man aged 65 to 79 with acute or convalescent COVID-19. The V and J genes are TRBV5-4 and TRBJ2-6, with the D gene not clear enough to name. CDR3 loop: CASSERQVSGANVLTF. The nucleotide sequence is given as TGTGCCAGCAGCGAACGGCAGGTCTCTGGGGCCAACGTCCTGACTTTC.